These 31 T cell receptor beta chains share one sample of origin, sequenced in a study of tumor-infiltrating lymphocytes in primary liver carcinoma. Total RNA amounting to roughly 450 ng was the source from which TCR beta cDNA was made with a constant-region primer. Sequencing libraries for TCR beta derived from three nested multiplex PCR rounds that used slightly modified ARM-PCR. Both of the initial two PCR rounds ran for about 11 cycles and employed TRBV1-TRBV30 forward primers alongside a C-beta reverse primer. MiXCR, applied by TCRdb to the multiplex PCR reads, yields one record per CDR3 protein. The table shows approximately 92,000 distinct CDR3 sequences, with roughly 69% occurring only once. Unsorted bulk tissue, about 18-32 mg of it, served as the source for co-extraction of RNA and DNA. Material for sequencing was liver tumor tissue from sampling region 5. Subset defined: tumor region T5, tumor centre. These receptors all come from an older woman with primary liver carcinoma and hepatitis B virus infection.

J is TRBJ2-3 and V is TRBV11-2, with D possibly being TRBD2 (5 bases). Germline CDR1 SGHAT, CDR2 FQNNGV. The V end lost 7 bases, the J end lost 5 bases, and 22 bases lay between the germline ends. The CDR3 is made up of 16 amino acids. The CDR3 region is CASIDGGQRDRDTQYF. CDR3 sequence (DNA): TGTGCCAGCATCGACGGTGGGCAGAGGGATAGAGATACGCAGTATTTT.

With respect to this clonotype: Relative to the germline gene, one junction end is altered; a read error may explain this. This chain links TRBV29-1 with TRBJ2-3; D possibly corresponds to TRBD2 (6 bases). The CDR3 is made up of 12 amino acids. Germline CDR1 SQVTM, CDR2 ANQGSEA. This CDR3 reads CGATTPGDTQYF. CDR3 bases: TGCGGCGCGACGACACCGGGAGATACACAGTATTTT.

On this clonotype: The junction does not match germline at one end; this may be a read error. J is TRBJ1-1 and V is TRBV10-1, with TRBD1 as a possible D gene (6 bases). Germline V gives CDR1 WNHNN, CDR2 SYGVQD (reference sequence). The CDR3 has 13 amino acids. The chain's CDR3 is CARSENRVTEASF. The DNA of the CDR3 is TGCGCCAGAAGTGAGAACAGGGTCACTGAAGCTTCCTTT.

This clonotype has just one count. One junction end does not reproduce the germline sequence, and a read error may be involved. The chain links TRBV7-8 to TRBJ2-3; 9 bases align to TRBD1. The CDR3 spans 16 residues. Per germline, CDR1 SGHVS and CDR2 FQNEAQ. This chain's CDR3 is CASSIAGTGSTDMQYF. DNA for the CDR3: TGTGCCAGCAGCATAGCTGGGACAGGGAGCACAGATATGCAGTATTTT. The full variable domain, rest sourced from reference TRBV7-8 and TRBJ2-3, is GAGVSQSPRYKVAKRGQDVALRCDPISGHVSLFWYQQALGQGPEFLTYFQNEAQLDKSGLPSDRFFAERPEGSVSTLKIQRTQQEDSAVYLCASSIAGTGSTDMQYFGPGTRLTVL.

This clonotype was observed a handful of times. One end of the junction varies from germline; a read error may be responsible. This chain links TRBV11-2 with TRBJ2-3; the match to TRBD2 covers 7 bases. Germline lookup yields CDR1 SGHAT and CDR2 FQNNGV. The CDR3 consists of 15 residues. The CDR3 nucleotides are TGTGTCAGCAGCCCTGGATTAGCGGGCCCCGATACGCAGTATTTT. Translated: CVSSPGLAGPDTQYF. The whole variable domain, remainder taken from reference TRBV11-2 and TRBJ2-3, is EAGVAQSPRYKIIEKRQSVAFWCNPISGHATLYWYQQILGQGPKLLIQFQNNGVVDDSQLPKDRFSAERLKGVDSTLKIQPAKLEDSAVYLCVSSPGLAGPDTQYFGPGTRLTVL.

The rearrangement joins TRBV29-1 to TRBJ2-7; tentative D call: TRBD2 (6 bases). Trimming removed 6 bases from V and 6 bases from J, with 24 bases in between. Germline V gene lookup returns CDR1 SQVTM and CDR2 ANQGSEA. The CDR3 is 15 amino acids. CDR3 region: CSVTFSLGPRGEQYF. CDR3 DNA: TGCAGCGTCACTTTCAGCCTCGGGCCGCGGGGCGAGCAGTACTTC.

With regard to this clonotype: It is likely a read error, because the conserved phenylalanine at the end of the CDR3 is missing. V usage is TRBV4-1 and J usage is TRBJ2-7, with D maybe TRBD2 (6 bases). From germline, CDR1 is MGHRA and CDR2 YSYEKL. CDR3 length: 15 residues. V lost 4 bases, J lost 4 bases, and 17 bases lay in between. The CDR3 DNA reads TGCGCCAGCAGCCCCGGGGTACTGGGAGGTTACGAGCAGTACTTA. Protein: CASSPGVLGGYEQYL.

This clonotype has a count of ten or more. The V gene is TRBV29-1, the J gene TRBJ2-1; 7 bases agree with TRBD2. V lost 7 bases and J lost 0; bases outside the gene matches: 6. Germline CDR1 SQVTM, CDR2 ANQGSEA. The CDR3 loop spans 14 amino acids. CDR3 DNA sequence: TGCAGCGGCAAGCGGGGCAGCTCCTACAATGAGCAGTTCTTC. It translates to CSGKRGSSYNEQFF.

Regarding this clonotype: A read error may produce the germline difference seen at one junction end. CDR3 loop: CASRLHVAALDRQYF. The CDR3 bases are TGTGCCAGCAGACTGCATGTAGCGGCACTAGATAGGCAGTATTTT. The chain recombines TRBV6-2 or TRBV6-3 with TRBJ2-3; tentative D call: TRBD2 (6 bases). Germline loops: CDR1 MNHEY, CDR2 SVGEGT. The CDR3 length is 15 residues.

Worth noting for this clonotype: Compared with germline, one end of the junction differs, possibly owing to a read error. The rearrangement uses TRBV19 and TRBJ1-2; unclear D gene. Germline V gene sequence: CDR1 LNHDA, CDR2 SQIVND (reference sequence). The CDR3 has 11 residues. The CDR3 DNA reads TGTGCCAGTAGTATCGGGGAAGGCTACGCCTTC. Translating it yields CASSIGEGYAF.

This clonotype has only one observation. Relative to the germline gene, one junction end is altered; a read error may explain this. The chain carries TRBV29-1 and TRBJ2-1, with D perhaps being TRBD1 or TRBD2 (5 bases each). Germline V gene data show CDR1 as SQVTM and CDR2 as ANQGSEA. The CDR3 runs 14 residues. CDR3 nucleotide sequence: TGTAGTGTTGATCTGGAAGGTGGGGGAAATGAGCAGTTCTTC. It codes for CSVDLEGGGNEQFF.

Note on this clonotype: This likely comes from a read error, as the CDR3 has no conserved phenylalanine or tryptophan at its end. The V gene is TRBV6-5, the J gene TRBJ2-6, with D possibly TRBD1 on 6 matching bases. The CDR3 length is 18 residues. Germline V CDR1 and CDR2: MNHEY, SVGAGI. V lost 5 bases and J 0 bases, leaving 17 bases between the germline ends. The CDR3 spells CASSRTGLSSSGANVLTS. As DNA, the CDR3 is TGTGCCAGCAGTCGTACAGGGCTCAGTAGCTCTGGGGCCAACGTCCTGACTTCC.

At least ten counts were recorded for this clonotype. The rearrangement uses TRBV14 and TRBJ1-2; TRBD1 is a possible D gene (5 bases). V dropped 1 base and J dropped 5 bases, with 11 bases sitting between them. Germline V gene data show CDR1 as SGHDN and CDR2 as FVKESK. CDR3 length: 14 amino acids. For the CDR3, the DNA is TGTGCCAGCAGCCAAGTCGCCGGGGGGTATGGCTACACCTTC. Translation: CASSQVAGGYGYTF. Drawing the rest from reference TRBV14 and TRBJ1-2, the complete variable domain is EAGVTQFPSHSVIEKGQTVTLRCDPISGHDNLYWYRRVMGKEIKFLLHFVKESKQDESGMPNNRFLAERTGGTYSTLKVQPAELEDSGVYFCASSQVAGGYGYTFGSGTRLTVV.

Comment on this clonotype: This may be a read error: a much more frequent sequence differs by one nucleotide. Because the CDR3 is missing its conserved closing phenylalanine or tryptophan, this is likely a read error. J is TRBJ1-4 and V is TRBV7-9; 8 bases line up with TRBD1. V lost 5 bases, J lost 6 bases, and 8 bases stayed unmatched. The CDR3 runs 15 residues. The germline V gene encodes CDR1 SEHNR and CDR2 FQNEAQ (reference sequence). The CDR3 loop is CASSGQGAQYEKLFL. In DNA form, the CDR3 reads TGTGCCAGCAGCGGGCAGGGGGCGCAGTATGAAAAACTGTTTTTA.

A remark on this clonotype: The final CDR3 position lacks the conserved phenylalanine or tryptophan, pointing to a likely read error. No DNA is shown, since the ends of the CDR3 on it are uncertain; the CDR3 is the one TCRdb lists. This CDR3 reads CASSLRRIGPYEHYL. The chain recombines TRBV14 with TRBJ2-7; no DNA check was done on the table's D call, TRBD1. The CDR3 has 15 residues if both end residues are counted. Germline CDR1 is SGHDN and CDR2 is FVKESK.

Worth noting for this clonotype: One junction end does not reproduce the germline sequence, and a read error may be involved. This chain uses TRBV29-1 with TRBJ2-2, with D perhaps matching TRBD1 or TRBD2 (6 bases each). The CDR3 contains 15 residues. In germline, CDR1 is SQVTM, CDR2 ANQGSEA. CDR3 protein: CGVPGHGGFTGELFF. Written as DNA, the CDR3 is TGCGGCGTCCCGGGACATGGAGGGTTCACCGGGGAGCTGTTTTTT.

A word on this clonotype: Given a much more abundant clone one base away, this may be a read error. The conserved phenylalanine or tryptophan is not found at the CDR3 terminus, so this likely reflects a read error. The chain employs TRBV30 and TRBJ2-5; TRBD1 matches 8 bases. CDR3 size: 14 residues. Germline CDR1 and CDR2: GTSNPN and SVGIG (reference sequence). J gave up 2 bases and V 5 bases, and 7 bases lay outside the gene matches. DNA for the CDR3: TGTGCCTGGGACAGGACAGGGCTTCAAGAGACCCAGTACTTA. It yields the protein CAWDRTGLQETQYL.

The CDR3 bases are TGTGCCAGCAGCTTAGACAGGGGATTCTATGGTTATACCTTC. Encoded protein: CASSLDRGFYGYTF. The V call is TRBV11-2, the J call TRBJ1-2; tentatively, D is TRBD1 (6 bases). Trimming cost V 0 bases and J 14 bases, with 19 bases left between them. The germline V gene has CDR1 SGHAT and CDR2 FQNNGV. This CDR3 is 14 amino acids long.

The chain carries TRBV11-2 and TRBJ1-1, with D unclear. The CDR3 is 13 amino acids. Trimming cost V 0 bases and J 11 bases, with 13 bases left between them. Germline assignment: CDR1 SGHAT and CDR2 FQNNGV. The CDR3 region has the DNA TGTGCCAGCAGCTTAGAGAGGTCTACCGATGCTTTCTTT. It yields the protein CASSLERSTDAFF.

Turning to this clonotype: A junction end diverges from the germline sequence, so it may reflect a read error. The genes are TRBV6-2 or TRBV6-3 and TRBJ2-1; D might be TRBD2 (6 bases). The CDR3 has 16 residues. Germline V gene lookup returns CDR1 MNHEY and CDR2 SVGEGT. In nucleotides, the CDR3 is TGTACCAGCAGTTACTCGATCAGGACTACATACAATGAGCTGTTCTTC. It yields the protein CTSSYSIRTTYNELFF.

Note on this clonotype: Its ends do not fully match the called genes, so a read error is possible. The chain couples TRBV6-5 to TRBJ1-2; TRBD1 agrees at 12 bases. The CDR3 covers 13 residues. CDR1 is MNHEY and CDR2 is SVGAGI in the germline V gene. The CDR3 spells CASRRDRGLGYTF. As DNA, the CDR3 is TGCGCCAGCAGACGGGACAGGGGGCTTGGCTACACCTTC.

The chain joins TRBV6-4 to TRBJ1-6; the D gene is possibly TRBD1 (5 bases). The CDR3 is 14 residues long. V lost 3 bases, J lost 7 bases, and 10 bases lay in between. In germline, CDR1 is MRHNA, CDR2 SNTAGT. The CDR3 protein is CASSETDINSPLHF. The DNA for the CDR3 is TGTGCCAGCAGTGAAACGGACATCAATTCACCCCTCCACTTT.

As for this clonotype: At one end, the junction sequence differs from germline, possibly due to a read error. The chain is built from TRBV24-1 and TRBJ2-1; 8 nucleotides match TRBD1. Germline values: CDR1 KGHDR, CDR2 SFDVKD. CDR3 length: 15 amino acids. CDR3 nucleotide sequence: TGTGCCACCAGTCCGACAGGGGAAAAAGACAATAAGCAGTTCTTC. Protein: CATSPTGEKDNKQFF.

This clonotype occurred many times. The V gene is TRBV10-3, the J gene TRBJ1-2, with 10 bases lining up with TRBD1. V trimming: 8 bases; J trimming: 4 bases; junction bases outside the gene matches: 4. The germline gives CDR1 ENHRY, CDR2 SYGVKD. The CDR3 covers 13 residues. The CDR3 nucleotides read TGTGCCATCCTCGGGACAGGGGCCTATGGCTACACCTTC. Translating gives CAILGTGAYGYTF.

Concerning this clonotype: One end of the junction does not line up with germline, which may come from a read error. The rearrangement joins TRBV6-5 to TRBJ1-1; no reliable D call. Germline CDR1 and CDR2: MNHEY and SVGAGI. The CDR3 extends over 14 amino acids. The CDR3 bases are TGTGTCAGCAGTTCGTCCCGAGGGAACACTGAAACTTTCTTT. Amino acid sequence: CVSSSSRGNTETFF.

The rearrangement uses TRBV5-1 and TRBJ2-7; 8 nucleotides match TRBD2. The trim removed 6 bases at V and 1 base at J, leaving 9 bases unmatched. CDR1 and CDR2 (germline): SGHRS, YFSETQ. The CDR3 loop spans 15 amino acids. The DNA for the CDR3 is TGCGCCAGCAACCATAGCGGGGTTGAATCCTACGAGCAGTACTTC. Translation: CASNHSGVESYEQYF.

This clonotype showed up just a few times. CDR3 sequence reads: CASSLSGGVGTQYF. The CDR3, as DNA: TGTGCCAGCAGCTTATCGGGAGGGGTCGGGACCCAGTACTTC. This chain links TRBV7-3 with TRBJ2-5, with 8 bases identical to TRBD2. After removal of 2 bases from V and 7 bases from J, the junction contained 6 bases not matched to a gene. The germline V gene has CDR1 SGHTA and CDR2 FQGTGA. The CDR3 runs 14 residues.

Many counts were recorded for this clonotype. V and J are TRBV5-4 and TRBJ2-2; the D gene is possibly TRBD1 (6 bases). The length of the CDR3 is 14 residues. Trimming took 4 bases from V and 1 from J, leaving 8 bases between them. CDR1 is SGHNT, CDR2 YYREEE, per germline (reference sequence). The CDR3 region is CASSGGQNTGELFF. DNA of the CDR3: TGTGCCAGCAGCGGGGGACAGAACACCGGGGAGCTGTTTTTT.

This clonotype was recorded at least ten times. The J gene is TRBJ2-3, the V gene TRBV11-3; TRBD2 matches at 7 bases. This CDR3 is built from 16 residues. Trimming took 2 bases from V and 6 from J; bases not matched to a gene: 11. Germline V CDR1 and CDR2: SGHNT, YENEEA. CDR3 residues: CASSLFVGGPSDTQYF. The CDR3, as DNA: TGTGCCAGCAGCTTATTCGTGGGAGGGCCGTCGGATACGCAGTATTTT.

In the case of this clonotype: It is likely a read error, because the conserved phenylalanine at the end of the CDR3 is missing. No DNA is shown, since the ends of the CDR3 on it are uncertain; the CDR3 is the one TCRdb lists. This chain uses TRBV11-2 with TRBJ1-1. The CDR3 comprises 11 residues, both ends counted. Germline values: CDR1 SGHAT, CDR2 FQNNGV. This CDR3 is CARSFGGKDYY.

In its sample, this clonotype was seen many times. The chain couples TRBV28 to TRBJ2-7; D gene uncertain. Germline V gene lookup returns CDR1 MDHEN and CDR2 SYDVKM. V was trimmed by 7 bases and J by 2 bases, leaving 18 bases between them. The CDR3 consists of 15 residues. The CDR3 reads CASTGDSPSPYEQYF. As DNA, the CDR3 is TGTGCCAGCACCGGCGACTCGCCCTCCCCCTACGAGCAGTACTTC. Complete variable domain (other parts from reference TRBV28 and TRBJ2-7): DVKVTQSSRYLVKRTGEKVFLECVQDMDHENMFWYRQDPGLGLRLIYFSYDVKMKEKGDIPEGYSVSREKKERFSLILESASTNQTSMYLCASTGDSPSPYEQYFGPGTRLTVT.